These 22 T cell receptor beta chains came from one sample sequenced in a study of T-cell memory formation after mild COVID-19. TCRdb reprocessed the 5' RACE reads via MiXCR and lists one record per CDR3 protein. The sample has about half a million distinct CDR3 sequences, about 20% seen once. Sequencing input: PBMCs or a T cell subset sorted from them (not recorded which). These receptors were obtained from an adult woman who had mild COVID-19 (a few samples of this study predate the infection). Cell type and time point are not known.

The chain recombines TRBV18 with TRBJ2-3; D is perhaps TRBD1 or TRBD2 (6 bases each). The V gene lost 2 bases and the J gene lost 6 bases, with 18 bases spanning the gap. This CDR3 comprises 16 residues. Germline-derived CDR1 and CDR2 are KGHSH and LQKENI. The CDR3 region is CASSPGGGQAPDTQYF. CDR3 DNA: TGTGCCAGCTCACCAGGAGGGGGACAAGCCCCGGATACGCAGTATTTT.

This clonotype turned up a few times. This chain uses TRBV9 with TRBJ1-1; 9 bases agree with TRBD1. After removal of 4 bases from V and 1 base from J, the junction contained 8 bases not matched to a gene. Germline CDR1 SGDLS, CDR2 YYNGEE. CDR3 length: 16 residues. The CDR3 bases are TGTGCCAGCAGCCTCGGGACAGGGCTCTCGAACACTGAAGCTTTCTTT. This encodes CASSLGTGLSNTEAFF.

This clonotype was picked up a small number of times. In DNA form, the CDR3 reads TGTGCCAGCAGCTTTAGTCGGGCCGCCTTAAACAATGAGCAGTTCTTC. This codes for CASSFSRAALNNEQFF. The V call is TRBV11-2, the J call TRBJ2-1, with unresolved D. Germline V gene sequence: CDR1 SGHAT, CDR2 FQNNGV. CDR3 length: 16 amino acids. Trimming took off 3 bases at V and 5 bases at J, with 17 bases between the two ends.

V gene TRBV6-1 combines with J gene TRBJ1-1, with TRBD1 as a possible D gene (6 bases). V shed 8 bases and J shed 11 bases, with 21 bases lying between them. Per the germline V gene, CDR1 is MNHNS and CDR2 is SASEGT. CDR3 length: 13 residues. The CDR3 sequence is CASCRDIGARAFF. The CDR3 DNA reads as TGTGCCAGCTGCCGGGACATCGGGGCTCGGGCTTTCTTT.

The chain carries TRBV9 and TRBJ2-7; TRBD2 aligns across 9 bases. V trimming: 4 bases; J trimming: 0 bases; junction bases outside the gene matches: 5. The CDR3 consists of 15 residues. Per germline, CDR1 SGDLS and CDR2 YYNGEE. The CDR3 nucleotides read TGTGCCAGCAGCCCGACTAGCGGAAACTCCTACGAGCAGTACTTC. It specifies CASSPTSGNSYEQYF.

Turning to this clonotype: This may be a read error: a much more frequent sequence differs by one nucleotide. The chain uses TRBV20-1 and TRBJ2-3; D might be TRBD2 (6 bases). The V gene's germline CDR1 is DFQATT and CDR2 SNEGSKA (reference sequence). The V and J ends lost 3 bases and 5 bases respectively, with 12 bases between them. This CDR3 spans 13 amino acids. CDR3 in DNA: TGCAGTGCTAGGGGGGGTACACGAGATACGCAGTATTTT. Its protein product is CSARGGTRDTQYF.

This chain joins TRBV5-1 and TRBJ2-2, with TRBD1 matching 7 bases. The CDR3 sequence is 13 residues long. Germline CDR1 SGHRS, CDR2 YFSETQ. After removal of 8 bases from V and 4 bases from J, the junction contained 5 bases not matched to a gene. The CDR3 here is CASKTGITGELFF. In DNA, the CDR3 is TGCGCCAGTAAGACAGGGATCACCGGGGAGCTGTTTTTT.

This clonotype has a count of ten or more. This chain links TRBV7-9 with TRBJ2-3, with TRBD1 matching 7 bases. Germline V CDR1 and CDR2: SEHNR, FQNEAQ (reference sequence). The CDR3 loop spans 14 amino acids. V lost 6 bases to trimming and J lost 2 bases; unmatched junction nucleotides: 5. CDR3 residues: CASRRDSHTDTQYF. The CDR3 nucleotides read TGTGCCAGCAGACGGGACAGCCACACAGATACGCAGTATTTT. Supplemented by reference TRBV7-9 and TRBJ2-3, the full variable domain reads DTGVSQNPRHKITKRGQNVTFRCDPISEHNRLYWYRQTLGQGPEFLTYFQNEAQLEKSRLLSDRFSAERPKGSFSTLEIQRTEQGDSAMYLCASRRDSHTDTQYFGPGTRLTVL.

The rearrangement uses TRBV5-4 and TRBJ2-7, with 7 bases matching TRBD1. The CDR3 has 13 residues. The trim removed 3 bases at V and 7 bases at J, leaving 7 bases unmatched. The germline gives CDR1 SGHNT, CDR2 YYREEE (reference sequence). The CDR3 DNA reads TGTGCCAGCAGCTCCGGGACAGCGCGAGAGCAGTACTTC. Encoded protein: CASSSGTAREQYF.

This rearrangement joins TRBV2 to TRBJ1-3; unclear D gene. Germline assignment: CDR1 SNHLY and CDR2 FYNNEI. V lost 3 bases to trimming and J lost 0 bases, with 3 bases between them. This CDR3 region has 13 residues. The CDR3 DNA sequence: TGTGCCAGCAGTGACGACTCTGGAAACACCATATATTTT. This translates into CASSDDSGNTIYF.

CDR3 region: CASSELAGVGTDTQYF. In nucleotides, the CDR3 is TGTGCCAGCAGTGAACTAGCGGGGGTAGGCACAGATACGCAGTATTTT. This rearrangement joins TRBV2 to TRBJ2-3; 10 bases agree with TRBD2. The CDR3 runs 16 residues. Germline-derived CDR1 and CDR2 are SNHLY and FYNNEI. V lost 2 bases to trimming and J lost 1 base; unmatched junction nucleotides: 3.

There are many counts of this clonotype. The CDR3, as DNA: TGTGCCAGCAGTTTATATCGGGGGTCATCCGATACGCAGTATTTT. Translation: CASSLYRGSSDTQYF. The chain has TRBV28 and TRBJ2-3, with D possibly TRBD2 on 6 matching bases. Germline V lookup: CDR1 MDHEN, CDR2 SYDVKM. V lost 1 base and J 6 bases, leaving 14 bases between the germline ends. The CDR3 runs to 15 residues.

This clonotype came up a few times. V gene TRBV4-3 combines with J gene TRBJ2-2; D call uncertain. Germline V CDR1 and CDR2: LGHNA, YSLEER. The CDR3 is made up of 13 amino acids. V lost 0 bases, J lost 6 bases, and 5 bases lay in between. The CDR3 is CASSQDISGELFF. The DNA for the CDR3 is TGCGCCAGCAGCCAAGATATTTCCGGGGAGCTGTTTTTT.

V gene TRBV18 combines with J gene TRBJ2-7; D uncertain. V gave up 2 bases and J gave up 5 bases, with 13 bases separating them. The CDR3 is 14 amino acids. CDR1 and CDR2 from the germline V gene are KGHSH and LQKENI. The CDR3 nucleotides read TGTGCCAGCTCACCATCAAGTGTCCCTGACGAGCAGTACTTC. Translation gives CASSPSSVPDEQYF. The whole variable domain, remainder taken from reference TRBV18 and TRBJ2-7, is NAGVMQNPRHLVRRRGQEARLRCSPMKGHSHVYWYRQLPEEGLKFMVYLQKENIIDESGMPKERFSAEFPKEGPSILRIQQVVRGDSAAYFCASSPSSVPDEQYFGPGTRLTVT.

The chain uses TRBV28 and TRBJ2-7, with D perhaps matching TRBD1 (6 bases). CDR1 and CDR2 from the germline V gene are MDHEN and SYDVKM. The length of the CDR3 is 13 residues. The V end was cut by 6 bases, the J end by 3 bases, with 12 bases between. The CDR3 coding sequence is TGTGCCAGCAGCCGGGGACATTTCTACGAGCAGTACTTC. Protein product: CASSRGHFYEQYF.

This clonotype was seen only a few times. The gene calls are TRBV20-1 and TRBJ2-5; 11 bases are a match to TRBD2. CDR1 and CDR2 (germline): DFQATT, SNEGSKA (reference sequence). CDR3 length equals 14 residues. V was clipped by 5 bases and J by 2 bases; unmatched bases: 4. As DNA, the CDR3 is TGCAGTGCTTCTAGCGGGGGGCTTCAAGAGACCCAGTACTTC. This encodes CSASSGGLQETQYF.

In this sample, this clonotype turned up a few times. The CDR3 coding sequence is TGTGCCACCAGCAGAGATAAAAGCATGACTGGGGCCAACGTCCTGACTTTC. Translated: CATSRDKSMTGANVLTF. The chain uses TRBV15 and TRBJ2-6; D call uncertain. CDR3 length: 17 amino acids. Germline CDR1 reads LNHNV; CDR2 reads YYDKDF (reference sequence). V lost 0 bases, J lost 2 bases, and 11 bases lay in between.

This clonotype has more than one count but fewer than ten. J is TRBJ2-3 and V is TRBV5-1, with TRBD1 matching 7 bases. This CDR3 has 16 amino acids. The V and J ends lost 5 bases and 3 bases, in that order; junction bases with no gene match: 12. In germline, CDR1 is SGHRS, CDR2 YFSETQ. CDR3: CASRLPGGERTDTQYF. The CDR3 nucleotides are TGCGCCAGCAGACTACCAGGGGGTGAGAGGACAGATACGCAGTATTTT.

This clonotype came up many times. The CDR3 DNA is TGTGCCAGCAGTTTACTTGGTGCCCTGGGGGTGAACACTGAAGCTTTCTTT. This codes for CASSLLGALGVNTEAFF. This sequence joins TRBV12-3 or TRBV12-4 and TRBJ1-1, with D possibly being TRBD1 (5 bases). The CDR3 is made up of 17 amino acids. V dropped 2 bases and J dropped 0 bases, with 16 bases sitting between them.

This clonotype was seen a handful of times. The CDR3 DNA follows: TGTGCCAGCACCGTAGCCCCTTCGAGCATTCAGTACTTC. This gives the protein CASTVAPSSIQYF. This chain uses TRBV12-3 or TRBV12-4 with TRBJ2-4; D not certain. This CDR3 has 13 residues. V lost 7 bases and J 9 bases, leaving 16 bases between the germline ends.

The V and J genes are TRBV10-3 and TRBJ2-7; D gene unclear. CDR3 length: 15 residues. Germline CDR1 ENHRY, CDR2 SYGVKD. The germline V and J ends were trimmed by 8 bases and 1 base, with 18 bases remaining between them. CDR3 nucleotide sequence: TGTGCCATCGGGGTGGGGTCAGCCCCTTCCTACGAGCAGTACTTC. Protein: CAIGVGSAPSYEQYF.

This clonotype turned up a few times. This rearrangement joins TRBV12-3 or TRBV12-4 to TRBJ1-1; perhaps TRBD1 as D (6 bases). Between the trimmed V and J ends, which lost 3 bases and 6 bases, there was a span of 23 bases. The CDR3 is 17 amino acids. CDR3 DNA sequence: TGTGCCAGCAGTTTTGAGCCTTCCCTGGCCCGGGGGCCTGAAGCTTTCTTT. Translation: CASSFEPSLARGPEAFF.